The 24 T cell receptor beta chains below all came from one sample that was sequenced in a study of graft-versus-host responses after intestinal transplantation. TCRdb's copy holds only in-frame clones and misses some; the assay was immunoSEQ multiplex PCR. The profile covers 140,000 or so clones, with roughly 91% appearing a single time and 0.19% taken by the ten largest. No antigens are known for them. This sample comprised unstimulated CD4+ T cells sorted from spleen or lymph node cells, obtained before intestinal transplant. Receptors originate from a human donor who received an intestinal transplant.

This chain links TRBV21-1 with TRBJ2-7. TRBV21-1 is a listed pseudogene. The CDR3 spans 14 residues. CDR3 loop: CASSKNGAGYEQYF. CDR3 bases: TGTGCCAGCAGCAAAAACGGGGCCGGCTACGAGCAGTACTTC.

The J gene is TRBJ1-1, the V gene TRBV5-1; D is possibly TRBD1 (5 bases). The CDR3 is 15 residues long. CDR1 SGHRS and CDR2 YFSETQ come from the germline V gene. V was trimmed by 4 bases and J by 1 base, leaving 14 bases between them. In nucleotides, the CDR3 is TGCGCCAGCAGCCAACAGGCTTCAGGGAACACTGAAGCTTTCTTT. It encodes CASSQQASGNTEAFF.

The chain employs TRBV6-5 and TRBJ1-1; 10 bases fit TRBD1. The CDR3 contains 15 residues. With 6 bases clipped from V and 4 bases from J, the junction kept 8 bases outside the gene matches. Germline CDR1 is MNHEY and CDR2 is SVGAGI. CDR3 region: CASRVGTGAGTEAFF. The DNA of the CDR3 is TGTGCCAGCAGGGTTGGGACAGGGGCCGGCACTGAAGCTTTCTTT.

V is TRBV28 and J is TRBJ1-5; 10 nucleotides align to TRBD1. After removal of 3 bases from V and 6 bases from J, the junction contained 5 bases not matched to a gene. Germline V CDR1 and CDR2: MDHEN, SYDVKM. This CDR3 region has 15 residues. The CDR3, as DNA: TGTGCCAGCAGTTTCATCGGACAGGGGGGTCAGCCCCAGCATTTT. Encoded protein: CASSFIGQGGQPQHF.

The V gene is TRBV28, the J gene TRBJ2-7, with 8 positions matching TRBD1. V dropped 7 bases and J dropped 3; count of bases not matched to a gene: 11. Germline V gene lookup returns CDR1 MDHEN and CDR2 SYDVKM. The CDR3 runs to 15 residues. The CDR3 bases are TGTGCCAGCACTAACTCGAGACAGGGGAACTACGAGCAGTACTTC. It is translated as CASTNSRQGNYEQYF.

The chain recombines TRBV7-8 with TRBJ2-1; D gene uncertain. Germline CDR1 and CDR2: SGHVS and FQNEAQ. The CDR3 consists of 15 residues. V was cut by 5 bases and J by 7 bases, with 18 bases left in between. CDR3 sequence: CASSPIEISGNEQFF. The CDR3 region has the DNA TGTGCCAGCAGCCCCATTGAGATTTCTGGGAATGAGCAGTTCTTC.

The CDR3 reads CASSFLGDTEAFF. The CDR3 nucleotides are TGTGCCAGCAGCTTCCTGGGGGATACTGAAGCTTTCTTT. The rearrangement links TRBV5-8 to TRBJ1-1; perhaps TRBD1 as D (5 bases). CDR3 size: 13 residues. The germline V gene encodes CDR1 SGHTS and CDR2 YDEGEE. Trimming left V 2 bases short and J 5 bases short, with 10 bases between.

The rearrangement joins TRBV7-7 to TRBJ2-5; D perhaps matches TRBD1 (5 bases). Germline V lookup: CDR1 SSHAT, CDR2 FNYEAQ (reference sequence). Trimming took 3 bases from V and 7 from J, leaving 15 bases between them. The CDR3 loop spans 14 amino acids. In DNA form, the CDR3 reads TGTGCCAGCAGCTTGGGCAGGGCCGACGCGACCCAGTACTTC. Protein product: CASSLGRADATQYF.

This clone was recorded once. V gene TRBV9 combines with J gene TRBJ2-5; D gene uncertain. CDR3 length equals 13 residues. Trimming removed 3 bases at V and 4 bases at J, with 10 bases between. Germline values: CDR1 SGDLS, CDR2 YYNGEE. CDR3 protein: CASSGTLGETQYF. The CDR3 DNA reads as TGTGCCAGCAGCGGGACGTTAGGAGAGACCCAGTACTTC.

This chain connects TRBV5-1 to TRBJ1-5, with D possibly matching TRBD1 (5 bases). The germline gives CDR1 SGHRS, CDR2 YFSETQ. CDR3 length equals 14 residues. Trimming took 0 bases from V and 5 from J, leaving 9 bases between them. CDR3: CASSLEGADQPQHF. For the CDR3, the DNA is TGCGCCAGCAGCTTGGAAGGGGCCGATCAGCCCCAGCATTTT.

The V and J genes are TRBV5-1 and TRBJ1-5; 7 positions match TRBD1. Losses at the gene ends were 4 bases for V and 4 bases for J; bases not matched to a gene: 2. The CDR3 covers 13 residues. Germline lookup yields CDR1 SGHRS and CDR2 YFSETQ. For the CDR3, the DNA is TGCGCCAGCAGCCCGGACAGGAATCAGCCCCAGCATTTT. It codes for CASSPDRNQPQHF.

J is TRBJ1-1 and V is TRBV28; D call uncertain. The germline V and J ends were trimmed by 7 bases and 1 base, with 13 bases remaining between them. Germline V CDR1 and CDR2: MDHEN, SYDVKM. The CDR3 has 14 amino acids. CDR3 nucleotides: TGTGCCAGCATAGTGGGCAATGGGAACACTGAAGCTTTCTTT. Encoded protein: CASIVGNGNTEAFF.

This chain joins TRBV6-5 and TRBJ1-4, with D possibly TRBD1 on 5 matching bases. CDR3 length equals 14 residues. The V and J ends lost 7 bases and 8 bases respectively, with 17 bases between them. The germline gives CDR1 MNHEY, CDR2 SVGAGI. The CDR3 DNA reads TGTGCCAGCAACCAGGGCCCACTAGGCGAAAAACTGTTTTTT. Translation gives CASNQGPLGEKLFF.

This clone was recorded once. The V call is TRBV9, the J call TRBJ1-2; tentatively, D is TRBD1 (5 bases). Trimming removed 4 bases at V and 2 bases at J, with 9 bases between. This CDR3 spans 13 amino acids. The germline V gene has CDR1 SGDLS and CDR2 YYNGEE. The CDR3 loop is CASSYRDNYGYTF. DNA for the CDR3: TGTGCCAGCAGCTACCGGGACAACTATGGCTACACCTTC.

V and J are TRBV27 and TRBJ2-5, with TRBD2 identical over 7 bases. With V trimmed by 1 base and J by 5 bases, 13 bases remained unmatched. Germline V lookup: CDR1 MNHEY, CDR2 SMNVEV (reference sequence). The CDR3 spans 17 residues. The CDR3 nucleotides read TGTGCCAGCAGTTTATGGACGGTAAGGGTGGGAGGGGAGACCCAGTACTTC. Amino acids: CASSLWTVRVGGETQYF.

In regard to this clone: Other DNA sequences of this sample code for an identical CDR3. The chain uses TRBV2 and TRBJ2-7; D unclear. Trimming removed 3 bases from V and 3 bases from J, with 3 bases in between. Germline assignment: CDR1 SNHLY and CDR2 FYNNEI. The CDR3 contains 11 residues. The CDR3 bases are TGTGCCAGCAGTGAGGTCTACGAGCAGTACTTC. Translated, it gives CASSEVYEQYF.

The rearrangement uses TRBV29-1 and TRBJ2-7, with D maybe TRBD1 (5 bases). V gave up 0 bases and J gave up 5 bases, with 8 bases separating them. Germline CDR1 is SQVTM and CDR2 is ANQGSEA. The CDR3 runs to 12 residues. Here the CDR3 reads CSVEDLRDEQYF. DNA for the CDR3: TGCAGCGTTGAAGATCTCAGGGACGAGCAGTACTTC.

The chain has TRBV28 and TRBJ2-7; D call uncertain. The V end was cut by 4 bases, the J end by 2 bases, with 6 bases between. There are 12 residues in the CDR3. Germline V gene lookup returns CDR1 MDHEN and CDR2 SYDVKM. CDR3 in amino acids: CASSYRTYEQYF. DNA for the CDR3: TGTGCCAGCAGTTACCGTACCTACGAGCAGTACTTC.

The V and J genes are TRBV9 and TRBJ1-2; D might be TRBD1 (5 bases). CDR3 length: 12 residues. Per the germline V gene, CDR1 is SGDLS and CDR2 is YYNGEE. Trimming left V 3 bases short and J 8 bases short, with 11 bases between. The CDR3, as DNA: TGTGCCAGCAGCGCTAGGGACCAAGGCTACACCTTC. Protein product: CASSARDQGYTF.

The gene calls are TRBV11-2 and TRBJ1-1; TRBD1 might be the D (6 bases). The CDR3 spans 15 residues. V was pared by 5 bases and J by 1 base, with 14 bases between. The germline V gene has CDR1 SGHAT and CDR2 FQNNGV. The CDR3 sequence is CASSGEGHQNTEAFF. CDR3 coding DNA: TGTGCCAGCAGCGGCGAGGGACATCAGAACACTGAAGCTTTCTTT.

This clone showed up just a few times. CDR3 nucleotides: TGTGCCAGCAGCCTATATCTGTCCGGGACAGAGAACTATGGCTACACCTTC. It specifies CASSLYLSGTENYGYTF. V usage is TRBV7-9 and J usage is TRBJ1-2; the match to TRBD1 covers 7 bases. The V and J ends lost 5 bases and 2 bases, in that order; junction bases with no gene match: 14. CDR1 is SEHNR and CDR2 is FQNEAQ in the germline V gene (reference sequence). This CDR3 comprises 17 residues.

This rearrangement joins TRBV6-5 to TRBJ1-1; no firm D call. V lost 5 bases to trimming and J lost 5 bases, with 18 bases between them. Germline lookup yields CDR1 MNHEY and CDR2 SVGAGI. The CDR3 extends over 15 amino acids. Written as DNA, the CDR3 is TGTGCCAGCAGTCTAAGCCGGGCCCCAAGAACTGAAGCTTTCTTT. This translates into CASSLSRAPRTEAFF.

J is TRBJ2-5 and V is TRBV6-1; 11 nucleotides line up with TRBD2. With V trimmed by 7 bases and J by 5 bases, 3 bases remained unmatched. The CDR3 totals 13 residues. Germline CDR1 reads MNHNS; CDR2 reads SASEGT. The CDR3 DNA follows: TGTGCCAGCACCATAGCGGGAGGGGAGACCCAGTACTTC. Encoded protein: CASTIAGGETQYF.

On this clone: In the same sample, other DNA sequences code for this CDR3. The V and J genes are TRBV7-8 and TRBJ1-1, with a tentative D call TRBD1 (6 bases). The CDR3 consists of 13 residues. V lost 3 bases and J lost 1, with 6 bases in between. Looked up from germline, CDR1 is SGHVS and CDR2 is FQNEAQ. This CDR3 is CASSLTGNTEAFF. In nucleotides, the CDR3 is TGTGCCAGCAGCTTGACAGGGAACACTGAAGCTTTCTTT.